The TCR beta chain described here comes from a study of OX40 agonist ivuxolimab in advanced cancers. Turning to the study itself: Prior checkpoint blockade (anti-PD-1, anti-PD-L1 or anti-CTLA-4) was permitted; approximately 40% had it. Three individuals attained partial responses, comprising one hepatocellular carcinoma case and two cutaneous melanoma cases.

The CDR3 has 15 residues. Germline lookup yields CDR1 SGHRS and CDR2 YFSETQ. The V end lost 0 bases, the J end lost 8 bases, and 15 bases lay between the germline ends. Assay used: immunoSEQ multiplex PCR; TCRdb lists only in-frame clones, some missing. The table records tens of thousands of clones, about 88% of them present only once. The chain has TRBV5-1 and TRBJ2-1; D remains ambiguous. This specimen was CD4+ or CD8+ T cells sorted from blood, taken in a trial of the OX40 agonist ivuxolimab. This TCR came from an adult with an advanced solid tumor such as melanoma, head and neck, liver or kidney cancer. The CDR3 DNA is TGCGCCAGCAGCTTGGGAGTGTTGGGCCTCGATGAGCAGTTCTTC. This codes for CASSLGVLGLDEQFF.